The 19 T cell receptor beta chains reported below all come from one sample, sequenced in a study of brain T cells in children with intractable seizures. Clones were read by immunoSEQ multiplex PCR, and TCRdb kept only the in-frame ones, dropping some. The repertoire holds fewer than 85,000 clones, with under 95% as singletons. Specimen: peripheral blood, collected at surgery. Receptors originate from a boy less than two years old with tuberous sclerosis and intractable seizures.

The chain joins TRBV19 to TRBJ1-5, with D possibly being TRBD1 (5 bases). This CDR3 spans 16 amino acids. Looked up from germline, CDR1 is LNHDA and CDR2 is SQIVND (reference sequence). V was cut by 3 bases and J by 7 bases, with 19 bases left in between. The CDR3 protein is CASSMSSDNWGQPQHF. Written as DNA, the CDR3 is TGTGCCAGTAGTATGAGCAGTGACAACTGGGGCCAGCCCCAGCATTTT.

The chain combines TRBV11-3 with TRBJ2-1; 9 nucleotides align to TRBD2. J gave up 6 bases and V 5 bases, and 14 bases lay outside the gene matches. Germline loops: CDR1 SGHNT, CDR2 YENEEA. The CDR3 is 17 residues long. The CDR3, as DNA: TGTGCCAGCAGCACTAAGAAACTAGCGGGTCATTCCAATGAGCAGTTCTTC. Translated, it gives CASSTKKLAGHSNEQFF. Using reference TRBV11-3 and TRBJ2-1 for the parts outside the CDR3, the full variable domain is EAGVVQSPRYKIIEKKQPVAFWCNPISGHNTLYWYLQNLGQGPELLIRYENEEAVDDSQLPKDRFSAERLKGVDSTLKIQPAELGDSAVYLCASSTKKLAGHSNEQFFGPGTRLTVL.

This clone was picked up one time. This chain connects TRBV4-1 to TRBJ2-4; tentatively, D is TRBD1 (6 bases). The ends were cut back, 2 bases at V and 1 base at J, with 18 bases in the middle. Per germline, CDR1 MGHRA and CDR2 YSYEKL. This CDR3 region has 18 residues. The CDR3 spells CASSQLIFAGVAKNIQYF. The DNA of the CDR3 is TGCGCCAGCAGCCAACTAATCTTCGCAGGGGTGGCCAAAAACATTCAGTACTTC.

This chain links TRBV7-2 with TRBJ1-2; TRBD1 might be the D (6 bases). Germline-derived CDR1 and CDR2 are SGHTA and FQGNSA. The CDR3 is 15 amino acids. V was cut by 6 bases and J by 4 bases, with 18 bases left in between. CDR3 sequence: CASRGDMTGPYGYTF. The CDR3 DNA sequence: TGTGCCAGCAGGGGGGATATGACAGGACCCTATGGCTACACCTTC. Complete variable domain (other parts from reference TRBV7-2 and TRBJ1-2): GAGVSQSPSNKVTEKGKDVELRCDPISGHTALYWYRQSLGQGLEFLIYFQGNSAPDKSGLPSDRFSAERTGGSVSTLTIQRTQQEDSAVYLCASRGDMTGPYGYTFGSGTRLTVV.

This chain uses TRBV18 with TRBJ1-3; D is uncertain. CDR1 is KGHSH and CDR2 is LQKENI in the germline V gene. Trimming pared 1 base from V and 4 bases from J, leaving 8 bases between. CDR3 length equals 14 residues. The CDR3 DNA follows: TGTGCCAGCTCACCACGCAGTTTGGGAAACACCATATATTTT. Protein: CASSPRSLGNTIYF.

This chain uses TRBV14 with TRBJ1-6, with TRBD1 identical over 7 bases. CDR1 and CDR2 from the germline V gene are SGHDN and FVKESK. V lost 2 bases and J lost 10; bases outside the gene matches: 11. The CDR3 length is 16 residues. CDR3 nucleotide sequence: TGTGCCAGCAGCCAAACCGCCCTGGCAGGGGGATCACCCCTCCACTTT. It specifies CASSQTALAGGSPLHF.

V and J are TRBV19 and TRBJ1-5; weak D call: TRBD1 (6 bases). V was pared by 1 base and J by 2 bases, with 15 bases between. The CDR3 extends over 17 amino acids. Germline V gene sequence: CDR1 LNHDA, CDR2 SQIVND (reference sequence). CDR3 sequence: CASSIGLRGLGNQPQHF. The CDR3 nucleotides read TGTGCCAGTAGTATAGGTCTCCGGGGGCTTGGCAATCAGCCCCAGCATTTT. Complete variable domain (other parts from reference TRBV19 and TRBJ1-5): DGGITQSPKYLFRKEGQNVTLSCEQNLNHDAMYWYRQDPGQGLRLIYYSQIVNDFQKGDIAEGYSVSREKKESFPLTVTSAQKNPTAFYLCASSIGLRGLGNQPQHFGDGTRLSIL.

This chain uses TRBV10-3 with TRBJ2-1; the D is unclear. Trimming pared 2 bases from V and 1 base from J, leaving 15 bases between. CDR3 length: 17 residues. Germline V gene data show CDR1 as ENHRY and CDR2 as SYGVKD. The CDR3 sequence is CAISEGQIAWSYNEQFF. CDR3 nucleotide sequence: TGTGCCATCAGTGAGGGTCAGATAGCCTGGTCCTACAATGAGCAGTTCTTC.

The V gene is TRBV6-2 or TRBV6-3, the J gene TRBJ1-1; 8 positions match TRBD1. The CDR3 loop spans 15 amino acids. Per the germline V gene, CDR1 is MNHEY and CDR2 is SVGEGT. V shed 6 bases, J shed 3 bases, and the junction held 9 bases outside the gene matches. Here the CDR3 reads CASSEDRVAYTEAFF. CDR3 bases: TGTGCCAGCAGCGAGGACAGGGTTGCATACACTGAAGCTTTCTTT.

The rearrangement joins TRBV19 to TRBJ2-5, with TRBD2 matching over 13 bases. CDR3 length: 15 residues. Trimming cost V 5 bases and J 4 bases; bases outside gene matches: 4. From germline, CDR1 is LNHDA and CDR2 SQIVND (reference sequence). This CDR3 is CASSLGTSGIETQYF. Here the CDR3 DNA reads TGTGCCAGTAGTCTTGGGACTAGCGGGATAGAGACCCAGTACTTC.

The rearrangement uses TRBV6-5 and TRBJ2-5; tentatively, D is TRBD2 (6 bases). Trimming removed 7 bases from V and 1 base from J, with 13 bases in between. The germline V gene encodes CDR1 MNHEY and CDR2 SVGAGI. There are 14 residues in the CDR3. The CDR3 nucleotides are TGTGCCAGCAACCGGGACTTAACCCAAGAGACCCAGTACTTC. This sequence encodes CASNRDLTQETQYF.

The rearrangement links TRBV5-4 to TRBJ2-7; 11 bases fit TRBD2. The CDR3 runs to 15 residues. CDR1 and CDR2 (germline): SGHNT, YYREEE (reference sequence). Trimming at V came to 1 base and at J to 9 bases, leaving 9 bases not matched to a gene. The CDR3 spells CASSLISSGGMGQYF. CDR3 DNA: TGTGCCAGCAGCTTGATATCTAGCGGGGGGATGGGGCAGTACTTC.

The count of this clone is one. The chain joins TRBV20-1 to TRBJ1-5; 9 nucleotides agree with TRBD1. This CDR3 spans 18 amino acids. J gave up 0 bases and V 3 bases, and 12 bases lay outside the gene matches. Germline V CDR1 and CDR2: DFQATT, SNEGSKA (reference sequence). The CDR3 reads CSASKRQGVSYSNQPQHF. CDR3 DNA: TGCAGTGCTAGTAAACGACAGGGGGTTTCTTATAGCAATCAGCCCCAGCATTTT.

The V call is TRBV30, the J call TRBJ2-7; 13 bases map to TRBD2. CDR1 and CDR2 from the germline V gene are GTSNPN and SVGIG (reference sequence). V was clipped by 2 bases and J by 6 bases; unmatched bases: 10. The CDR3 totals 16 residues. CDR3: CAWSRQGLAGFFEQYF. CDR3 in DNA: TGTGCCTGGAGTCGCCAGGGACTAGCGGGATTCTTCGAGCAGTACTTC. Complete variable domain (other parts from reference TRBV30 and TRBJ2-7): SQTIHQWPATLVQPVGSPLSLECTVEGTSNPNLYWYRQAAGRGLQLLFYSVGIGQISSEVPQNLSASRPQDRQFILSSKKLLLSDSGFYLCAWSRQGLAGFFEQYFGPGTRLTVT.

The genes are TRBV9 and TRBJ2-3; a weak D match, TRBD2 (5 bases). V lost 0 bases and J 1 base, leaving 12 bases between the germline ends. The CDR3 is made up of 16 amino acids. Germline CDR1 SGDLS, CDR2 YYNGEE. CDR3 sequence (DNA): TGTGCCAGCAGCGTAGGTGTCGGGAAGGGCACAGATACGCAGTATTTT. The encoded protein is CASSVGVGKGTDTQYF.

The rearrangement links TRBV4-1 to TRBJ2-7, with a possible D match to TRBD1 (5 bases). V lost 0 bases to trimming and J lost 2 bases, with 11 bases between them. Germline V gene sequence: CDR1 MGHRA, CDR2 YSYEKL. The CDR3 extends over 15 amino acids. The DNA of the CDR3 is TGCGCCAGCAGCCAAGATAGTGACAGCCCCTACGAGCAGTACTTC. Translating gives CASSQDSDSPYEQYF.

This sequence joins TRBV4-1 and TRBJ2-3, with D possibly being TRBD2 (6 bases). The CDR3 consists of 17 residues. The V end was cut by 0 bases, the J end by 1 base, with 14 bases between. Germline V gene lookup returns CDR1 MGHRA and CDR2 YSYEKL. CDR3 DNA sequence: TGCGCCAGCAGCCAAGATATATCGGGGGAGGGCACAGATACGCAGTATTTT. Amino acids: CASSQDISGEGTDTQYF.

The V call is TRBV6-1, the J call TRBJ2-1; no firm D call. Looked up from germline, CDR1 is MNHNS and CDR2 is SASEGT. The CDR3 consists of 15 residues. The ends were cut back, 2 bases at V and 7 bases at J, with 15 bases in the middle. CDR3 bases: TGTGCCAGCAGTGAATTCATCGGGTTGGGGAATGAGCAGTTCTTC. It translates to CASSEFIGLGNEQFF.

The J gene is TRBJ2-2, the V gene TRBV19, with a tentative D call TRBD1 (6 bases). With 7 bases removed from V and 2 bases from J, the gap between germline ends came to 14 bases. CDR1 and CDR2 (germline): LNHDA, SQIVND (reference sequence). The CDR3 consists of 15 residues. Here the CDR3 reads CASKLGTTNTGELFF. The CDR3 region has the DNA TGTGCCAGTAAGTTGGGGACAACTAACACCGGGGAGCTGTTTTTT.